The 15 T cell receptor beta chains given below trace back to one sample, sequenced in a study of shared clonotypes between healthy human individuals. This table comes from immunoSEQ multiplex PCR, and its TCRdb copy is limited to in-frame clones, with some not included. There are about half a million clones in the sample; around 75% occur only once, and 13% lies in the top ten. Sequenced sample: PBMCs. Receptor source: a woman between 40 and 50 years old in good health. Some clones in this sample may be carry-over from other donors' samples.

The CDR3 nucleotides read TGTGCCATCGTCGCGGGAAGCTCCTACAATGAGCAGTTCTTC. Its translation: CAIVAGSSYNEQFF. The rearrangement uses TRBV10-3 and TRBJ2-1, with D maybe TRBD2 (6 bases). Germline V lookup: CDR1 ENHRY, CDR2 SYGVKD. V was trimmed by 8 bases and J by 0 bases, leaving 11 bases between them. CDR3 length: 14 amino acids.

The rearrangement joins TRBV10-3 to TRBJ1-5, with D tentatively TRBD1 (6 bases). V gave up 3 bases and J gave up 7 bases, with 16 bases separating them. The germline V gene encodes CDR1 ENHRY and CDR2 SYGVKD. There are 15 residues in the CDR3. The CDR3: CAISDGKGGGQPQHF. In DNA form, the CDR3 reads TGTGCCATCAGTGACGGGAAGGGGGGCGGACAGCCCCAGCATTTT.

The V call is TRBV19, the J call TRBJ2-7, with D unresolved. V was cut by 4 bases and J by 0 bases, with 7 bases left in between. The CDR3 runs to 13 residues. CDR1 and CDR2 (germline): LNHDA, SQIVND (reference sequence). CDR3 sequence (DNA): TGTGCCAGTAGTAGTTCGAGCTCCTACGAGCAGTACTTC. Translating it yields CASSSSSSYEQYF. Together with reference TRBV19 and TRBJ2-7, the CDR3 gives the full variable domain: DGGITQSPKYLFRKEGQNVTLSCEQNLNHDAMYWYRQDPGQGLRLIYYSQIVNDFQKGDIAEGYSVSREKKESFPLTVTSAQKNPTAFYLCASSSSSSYEQYFGPGTRLTVT.

The chain joins TRBV5-4 to TRBJ2-1; D could derive from TRBD1 or TRBD2 (5 bases each). The CDR3 runs 14 residues. V was cut by 0 bases and J by 6 bases, with 10 bases left in between. In germline, CDR1 is SGHNT, CDR2 YYREEE (reference sequence). CDR3 residues: CASSLGMRGNEQFF. CDR3 nucleotides: TGTGCCAGCAGCTTGGGTATGAGGGGCAATGAGCAGTTCTTC.

In this sample, this clone turned up once. The V and J genes are TRBV30 and TRBJ2-2; D is perhaps TRBD2 (5 bases). V was shortened by 0 bases and J by 4 bases, with 9 bases between the two germline ends. This CDR3 is built from 14 residues. Looked up from germline, CDR1 is GTSNPN and CDR2 is SVGIG (reference sequence). The CDR3 nucleotides are TGTGCCTGGAGTGTGGGGAGTACCACCGGGGAGCTGTTTTTT. It codes for CAWSVGSTTGELFF.

The chain recombines TRBV28 with TRBJ1-2; 10 bases map to TRBD1. J was trimmed by 3 bases and V by 3 bases; bases with no gene match: 4. The germline gives CDR1 MDHEN, CDR2 SYDVKM. CDR3 length: 15 amino acids. The CDR3 bases are TGTGCCAGCAGTTTCGGGGGACAGGGGTACTATGGCTACACCTTC. Protein sequence: CASSFGGQGYYGYTF.

The chain uses TRBV9 and TRBJ1-3, with TRBD1 as a possible D gene (5 bases). The length of the CDR3 is 17 residues. Germline loops: CDR1 SGDLS, CDR2 YYNGEE. The V end lost 0 bases, the J end lost 0 bases, and 13 bases lay between the germline ends. The chain's CDR3 is CASSVDPRASSGNTIYF. The CDR3 DNA is TGTGCCAGCAGCGTAGATCCCAGGGCTAGCTCTGGAAACACCATATATTTT.

The chain recombines TRBV19 with TRBJ1-1; 11 nucleotides align to TRBD1. In germline, CDR1 is LNHDA, CDR2 SQIVND (reference sequence). With 7 bases clipped from V and 3 bases from J, the junction kept 13 bases outside the gene matches. The CDR3 extends over 17 amino acids. The DNA for the CDR3 is TGTGCCAGTACCAAAAATCCCCGGGACAGGGGGTACACTGAAGCTTTCTTT. Amino acids: CASTKNPRDRGYTEAFF.

This chain connects TRBV9 to TRBJ2-7; 10 bases match TRBD1. Unmatched junction bases numbered 7, after V lost 4 bases and J lost 3 bases. The CDR3 runs 15 residues. Looked up from germline, CDR1 is SGDLS and CDR2 is YYNGEE. As DNA, the CDR3 is TGTGCCAGCAGCATCGGGACAGGGGACGGCTACGAGCAGTACTTC. Translated, it gives CASSIGTGDGYEQYF.

This clone has just a few counts. The chain couples TRBV14 to TRBJ2-5; D unclear. The end of the DNA aligns better with TRBJ2-7, so the J call may be wrong. The germline V gene has CDR1 SGHDN and CDR2 FVKESK. The CDR3 is 14 amino acids. CDR3 protein: CASSQGVIPYEQYF. The CDR3 bases are TGTGCCAGCAGCCAAGGGGTCATTCCCTACGAGCAGTACTTC.

The chain links TRBV18 to TRBJ2-2; 12 bases align to TRBD1. Germline V gene sequence: CDR1 KGHSH, CDR2 LQKENI. V trimming: 1 base; J trimming: 8 bases; junction bases outside the gene matches: 5. The CDR3 is made up of 16 amino acids. CDR3 nucleotides: TGTGCCAGCTCACCACGGGGACAGGGGGCGTCAGGGGAGCTGTTTTTT. Amino acid sequence: CASSPRGQGASGELFF.

This chain links TRBV27 with TRBJ2-1; 8 bases map to TRBD2. The CDR3 extends over 14 amino acids. V was pared by 7 bases and J by 7 bases, with 9 bases of the junction left unmatched. Germline V lookup: CDR1 MNHEY, CDR2 SMNVEV (reference sequence). The CDR3 DNA sequence: TGTGCCAGCACACCGGGACTAGGGGTAAATGAGCAGTTCTTC. Residues: CASTPGLGVNEQFF.

This clone was picked up many times. V usage is TRBV27 and J usage is TRBJ2-1, with 12 positions matching TRBD2. Germline V gives CDR1 MNHEY, CDR2 SMNVEV (reference sequence). J was trimmed by 5 bases and V by 6 bases; bases with no gene match: 5. The CDR3 is 15 residues long. In DNA form, the CDR3 reads TGTGCCAGCAGCCGACTAGCGGGAGTTAACAATGAGCAGTTCTTC. Translating it yields CASSRLAGVNNEQFF.

The V call is TRBV11-1, the J call TRBJ2-7; 13 bases map to TRBD2. The V segment lost 6 bases and the J segment 3 bases; nucleotides outside the gene matches: 11. The CDR3 length is 17 residues. The V gene's germline CDR1 is SGHAT and CDR2 FQDESV (reference sequence). The CDR3 loop is CASSQERTSGSIYEQYF. The CDR3 region has the DNA TGTGCCAGCAGTCAAGAAAGGACTAGCGGGAGTATCTACGAGCAGTACTTC.

This chain links TRBV6-1 with TRBJ2-6; 9 bases map to TRBD1. Germline CDR1 and CDR2: MNHNS and SASEGT. V lost 0 bases to trimming and J lost 3 bases; unmatched junction nucleotides: 9. CDR3 size: 19 residues. CDR3 sequence reads: CASSEAWDRDFGGANVLTF. CDR3 in DNA: TGTGCCAGCAGTGAAGCGTGGGACAGGGACTTCGGTGGGGCCAACGTCCTGACTTTC.